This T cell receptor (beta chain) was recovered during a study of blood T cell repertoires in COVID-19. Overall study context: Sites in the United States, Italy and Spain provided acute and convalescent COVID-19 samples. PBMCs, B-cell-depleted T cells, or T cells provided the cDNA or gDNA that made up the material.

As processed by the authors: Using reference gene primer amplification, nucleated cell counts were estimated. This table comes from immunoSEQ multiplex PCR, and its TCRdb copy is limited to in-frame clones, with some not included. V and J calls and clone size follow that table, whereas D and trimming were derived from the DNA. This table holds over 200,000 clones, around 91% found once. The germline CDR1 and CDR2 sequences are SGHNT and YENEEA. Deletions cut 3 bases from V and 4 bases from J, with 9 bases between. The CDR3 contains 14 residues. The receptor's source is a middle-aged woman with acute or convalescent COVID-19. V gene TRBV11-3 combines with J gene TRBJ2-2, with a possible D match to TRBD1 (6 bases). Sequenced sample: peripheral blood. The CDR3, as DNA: TGTGCCAGCAGCTTCCAGGGGCTCACCGGGGAGCTGTTTTTT. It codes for CASSFQGLTGELFF.